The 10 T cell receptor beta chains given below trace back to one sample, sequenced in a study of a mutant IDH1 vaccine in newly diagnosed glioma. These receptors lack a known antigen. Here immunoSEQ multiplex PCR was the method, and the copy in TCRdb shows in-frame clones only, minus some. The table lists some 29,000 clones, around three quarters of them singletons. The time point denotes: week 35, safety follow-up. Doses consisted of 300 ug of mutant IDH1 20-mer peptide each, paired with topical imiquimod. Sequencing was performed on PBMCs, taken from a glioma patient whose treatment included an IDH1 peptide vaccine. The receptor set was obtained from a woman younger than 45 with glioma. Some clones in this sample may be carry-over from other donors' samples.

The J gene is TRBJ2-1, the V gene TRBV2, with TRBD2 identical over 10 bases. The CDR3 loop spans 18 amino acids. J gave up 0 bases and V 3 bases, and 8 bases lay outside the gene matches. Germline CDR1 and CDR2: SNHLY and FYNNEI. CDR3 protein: CASSDPSGSSGSYNEQFF. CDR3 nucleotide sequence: TGTGCCAGCAGTGACCCTAGCGGGAGTTCGGGCTCCTACAATGAGCAGTTCTTC.

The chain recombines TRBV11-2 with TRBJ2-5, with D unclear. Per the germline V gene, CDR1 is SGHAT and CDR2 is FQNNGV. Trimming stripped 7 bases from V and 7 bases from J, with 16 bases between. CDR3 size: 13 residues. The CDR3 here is CASKPGPVGTQYF. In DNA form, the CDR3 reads TGTGCCAGCAAGCCGGGTCCCGTTGGGACCCAGTACTTC.

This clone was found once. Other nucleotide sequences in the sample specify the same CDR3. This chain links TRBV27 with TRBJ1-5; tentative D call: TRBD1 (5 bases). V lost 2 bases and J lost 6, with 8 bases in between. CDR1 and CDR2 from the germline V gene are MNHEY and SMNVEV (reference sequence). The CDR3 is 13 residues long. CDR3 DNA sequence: TGTGCCAGCAGTTTAGCCGGGGGTCAGCCCCAGCATTTT. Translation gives CASSLAGGQPQHF.

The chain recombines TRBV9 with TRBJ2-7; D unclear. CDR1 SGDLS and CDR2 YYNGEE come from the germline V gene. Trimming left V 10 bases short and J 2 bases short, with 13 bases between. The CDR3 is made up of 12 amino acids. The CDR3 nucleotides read TGTGCCGTGGAGCGAACCCCCTACGAGCAGTACTTC. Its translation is CAVERTPYEQYF.

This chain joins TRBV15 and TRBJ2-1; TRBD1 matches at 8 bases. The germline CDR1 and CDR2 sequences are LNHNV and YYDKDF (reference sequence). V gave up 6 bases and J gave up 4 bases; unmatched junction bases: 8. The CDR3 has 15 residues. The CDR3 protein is CATRPTDRDYNEQFF. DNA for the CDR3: TGTGCCACCAGGCCTACGGACAGGGATTACAATGAGCAGTTCTTC.

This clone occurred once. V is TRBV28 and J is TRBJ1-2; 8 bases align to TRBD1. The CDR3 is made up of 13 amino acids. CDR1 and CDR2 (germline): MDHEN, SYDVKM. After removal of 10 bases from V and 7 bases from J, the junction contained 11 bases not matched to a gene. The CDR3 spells CATRTGGRTGYTF. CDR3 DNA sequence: TGTGCCACACGCACAGGGGGGCGGACTGGCTACACCTTC.

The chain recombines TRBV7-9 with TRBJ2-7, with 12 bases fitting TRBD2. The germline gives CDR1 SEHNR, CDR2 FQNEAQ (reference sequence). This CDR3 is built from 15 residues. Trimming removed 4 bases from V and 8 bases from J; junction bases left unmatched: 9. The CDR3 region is CASSYSRLAGGQQYF. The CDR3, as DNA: TGTGCCAGCAGCTACTCCCGGCTAGCGGGAGGGCAGCAGTACTTC.

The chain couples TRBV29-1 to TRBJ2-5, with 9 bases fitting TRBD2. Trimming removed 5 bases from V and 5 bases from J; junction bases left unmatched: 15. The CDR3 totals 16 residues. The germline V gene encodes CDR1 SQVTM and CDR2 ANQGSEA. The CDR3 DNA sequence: TGCAGCGTTTTCCAAGGAGGGCGGGAGGGCGGGGAGACCCAGTACTTC. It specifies CSVFQGGREGGETQYF.

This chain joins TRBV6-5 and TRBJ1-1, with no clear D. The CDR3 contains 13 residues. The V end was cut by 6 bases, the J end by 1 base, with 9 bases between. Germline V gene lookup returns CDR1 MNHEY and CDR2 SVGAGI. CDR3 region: CASSQMGNTEAFF. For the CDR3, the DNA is TGTGCCAGCAGCCAGATGGGGAACACTGAAGCTTTCTTT.

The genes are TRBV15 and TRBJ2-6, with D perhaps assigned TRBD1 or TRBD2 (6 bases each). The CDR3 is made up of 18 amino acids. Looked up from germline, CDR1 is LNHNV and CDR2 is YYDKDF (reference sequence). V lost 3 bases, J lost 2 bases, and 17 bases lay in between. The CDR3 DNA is TGTGCCACCAGCAGCCAACTCGGAGGGGGACCTGGGGCCAACGTCCTGACTTTC. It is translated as CATSSQLGGGPGANVLTF.